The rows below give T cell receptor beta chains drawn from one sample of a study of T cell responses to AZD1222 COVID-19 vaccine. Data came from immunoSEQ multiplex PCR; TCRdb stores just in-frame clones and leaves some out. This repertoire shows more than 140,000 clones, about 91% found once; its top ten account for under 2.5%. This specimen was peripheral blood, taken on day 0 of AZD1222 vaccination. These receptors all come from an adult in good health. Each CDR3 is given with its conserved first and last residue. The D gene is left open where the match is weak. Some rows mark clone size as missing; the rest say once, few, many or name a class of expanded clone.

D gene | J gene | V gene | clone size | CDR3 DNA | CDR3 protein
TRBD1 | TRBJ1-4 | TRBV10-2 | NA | TGCGCCAGCAGAACAGGGGGTTTGAGTGAAAAACTGTTTTTT | CASRTGGLSEKLFF
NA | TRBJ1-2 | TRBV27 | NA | TGTGCCAGCAGTCAGGGGTATGGCTACACCTTC | CASSQGYGYTF
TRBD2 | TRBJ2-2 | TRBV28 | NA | TGTGCCATCCGGGCTAGCGGGAGGGCCGGGGAGCTGTTTTTT | CAIRASGRAGELFF
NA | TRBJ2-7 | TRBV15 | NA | TGTGCCACCAGCCGCAATGCAAGAGGCGACGAGCAGTACTTC | CATSRNARGDEQYF
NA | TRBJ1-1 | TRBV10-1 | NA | TGCGCCAGCAGGGCGGGTAACACTGAAGCTTTCTTT | CASRAGNTEAFF
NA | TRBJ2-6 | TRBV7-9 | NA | TGTGCCAGCAGCTTCACTGGGGCCAACGTCCTGACTTTC | CASSFTGANVLTF
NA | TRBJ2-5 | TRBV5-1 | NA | TGCGCCAGCAGCTCTGGACCCGGGAAAGGGGAGACCCAGTACTTC | CASSSGPGKGETQYF
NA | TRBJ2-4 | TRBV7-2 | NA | TGTGCCAGCAGCTCGGGACCTAAAGGGTCCAAAAACATTCAGTACTTC | CASSSGPKGSKNIQYF
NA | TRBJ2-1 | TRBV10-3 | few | TGTGCCATCAGGACCCCCGACAGCCTCTACAATGAGCAGTTCTTC | CAIRTPDSLYNEQFF
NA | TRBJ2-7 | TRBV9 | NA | TGTGCCAGCAGCGTAGGACAGTTCTCCCACGAGCAGTACTTC | CASSVGQFSHEQYF
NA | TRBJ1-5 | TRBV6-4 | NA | TGTGCCAGCAGCAGATCCTGGGACCCGAGTAATCAGCCCCAGCATTTT | CASSRSWDPSNQPQHF
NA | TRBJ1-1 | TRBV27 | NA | TGTGCCAGCAACAGGGCAGAGAACACTGAAGCTTTCTTT | CASNRAENTEAFF
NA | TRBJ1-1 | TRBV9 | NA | TGTGCCAGCAGCGGAGGGCAAGGGGCCGTGGAAGCTTTCTTT | CASSGGQGAVEAFF
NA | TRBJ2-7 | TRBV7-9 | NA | TGTGCCAGCAGCTTTCGGGAGCTTACCTCCTACGAGCAGTACTTC | CASSFRELTSYEQYF
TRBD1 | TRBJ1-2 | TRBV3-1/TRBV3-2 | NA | TGTGCCAGCAGCCAAGGAGGACAGGGGGGCTACACCTTC | CASSQGGQGGYTF
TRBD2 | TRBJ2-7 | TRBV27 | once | TGTGCCAGCAGTTCCCGAGGTAGCGGGAGTGGGGAGCAGTACTTC | CASSSRGSGSGEQYF
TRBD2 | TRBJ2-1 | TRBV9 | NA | TGTGCCAGCAGCGTAGATCTAGCGGGAGGTTGGAATGAGCAGTTCTTC | CASSVDLAGGWNEQFF
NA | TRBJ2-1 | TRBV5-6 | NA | TGTGCCAGCAGCTGGGGACCCTCCAATGAGCAGTTCTTC | CASSWGPSNEQFF
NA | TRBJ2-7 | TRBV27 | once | TGTGCCAGCAGTTGGCGTTGGGGCACAAACTCCTACGAGCAGTACTTC | CASSWRWGTNSYEQYF
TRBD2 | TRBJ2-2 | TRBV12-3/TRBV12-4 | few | TGTGCCAGCAGCGTAGCGGGAGTGGGGGAGCTGTTTTTT | CASSVAGVGELFF
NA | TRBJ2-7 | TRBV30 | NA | TGTGCCTGGAGTATCGCAGGGGGGCCCTACGAGCAGTACTTC | CAWSIAGGPYEQYF
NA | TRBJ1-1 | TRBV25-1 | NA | TGTGCCAGCAGTGAATTGACGGGGCAAGCTTTCTTT | CASSELTGQAFF
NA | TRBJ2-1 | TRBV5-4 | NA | TGTGCCAGCAGCTTTGAAACATCTAACTACAATGAGCAGTTCTTC | CASSFETSNYNEQFF
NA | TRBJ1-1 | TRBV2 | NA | TGTGCCAGCAGAGGACGGACCATGAACACTGAAGCTTTCTTT | CASRGRTMNTEAFF
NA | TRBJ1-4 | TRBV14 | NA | TGTGCCAGCAGCCTTAGCACGGGGTACGGTGAAAAACTGTTTTTT | CASSLSTGYGEKLFF
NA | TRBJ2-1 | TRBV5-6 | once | TGTGCCAGCAGCTTGGCGGGGCTGGGCAATGAGCAGTTCTTC | CASSLAGLGNEQFF
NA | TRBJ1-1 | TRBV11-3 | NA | TGTGCCAGCAGCAGCAGACGTATGAACACTGAAGCTTTCTTT | CASSSRRMNTEAFF
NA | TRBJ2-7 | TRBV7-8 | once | TGTGCCAGCAGCTTAGCCCCCGGGTCCTACGAGCAGTACTTC | CASSLAPGSYEQYF
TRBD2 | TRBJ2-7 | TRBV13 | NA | TGTGCCAGCAGCTTAGGCGTGAGTGCGGGAGTCTACGAGCAGTACTTC | CASSLGVSAGVYEQYF
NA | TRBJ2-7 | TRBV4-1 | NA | TGCGCCAGCAGCCAAGAGGGGGGTCTAAGCTACGAGCAGTACTTC | CASSQEGGLSYEQYF
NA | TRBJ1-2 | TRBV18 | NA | TGTGCCAGCTCGCCTGGACAGATTAACTATGGCTACACCTTC | CASSPGQINYGYTF
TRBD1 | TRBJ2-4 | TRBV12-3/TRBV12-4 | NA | TGTGCCAGCAGGGACGACAGGGGAGGCATTCAGTACTTC | CASRDDRGGIQYF
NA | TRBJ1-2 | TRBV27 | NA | TGTGCCACCGGACGGAAAGTCGACGGCTACACCTTC | CATGRKVDGYTF
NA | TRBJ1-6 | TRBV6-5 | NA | TGTGCCAGCAGGAGAGGGACGGGTAATAATTCACCCCTCCACTTT | CASRRGTGNNSPLHF